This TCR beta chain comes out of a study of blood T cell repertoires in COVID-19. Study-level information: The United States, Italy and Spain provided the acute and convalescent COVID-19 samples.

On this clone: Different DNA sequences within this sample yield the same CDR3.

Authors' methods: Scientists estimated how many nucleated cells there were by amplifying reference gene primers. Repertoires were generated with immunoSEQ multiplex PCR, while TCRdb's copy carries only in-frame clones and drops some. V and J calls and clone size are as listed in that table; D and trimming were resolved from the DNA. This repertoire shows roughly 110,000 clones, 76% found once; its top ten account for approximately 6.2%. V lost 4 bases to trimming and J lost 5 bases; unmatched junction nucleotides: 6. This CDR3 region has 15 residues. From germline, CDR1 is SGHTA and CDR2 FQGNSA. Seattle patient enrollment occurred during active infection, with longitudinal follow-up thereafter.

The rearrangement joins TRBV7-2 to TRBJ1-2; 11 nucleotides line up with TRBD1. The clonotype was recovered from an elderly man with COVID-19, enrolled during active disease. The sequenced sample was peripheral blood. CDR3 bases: TGTGCCAGCAGCTCTCCGGGACAGGGGGGTTATGGCTACACCTTC. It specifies CASSSPGQGGYGYTF.